Below, 30 T cell receptor beta chains from the same sample are listed, as sequenced in a study of T cell repertoires in cytomegalovirus infection. Using its own MiXCR run on the reads, TCRdb lists one record per CDR3 protein. The table lists hundreds of thousands of distinct CDR3 sequences, around a third of them singletons. The antigens these receptors bind are not known. The specimen was cultured PBMCs, collected from culture after CMV antigen stimulation. The receptors here all came from a human donor in good health (CMV status not recorded). Some clones in this sample may be carry-over from other donors' samples.

This clonotype was recorded a few times. The chain has TRBV5-1 and TRBJ2-2; 7 bases map to TRBD1. The V gene end was trimmed by 5 bases and the J gene end by 5 bases; junction bases not matched to a gene: 12. The CDR3 extends over 16 amino acids. CDR1 and CDR2 from the germline V gene are SGHRS and YFSETQ. The CDR3, as DNA: TGCGCCAGCAGTCGTTCGACCGGGACAGCTACCGGGGAGCTGTTTTTT. This codes for CASSRSTGTATGELFF.

This clonotype was seen a handful of times. This chain connects TRBV28 to TRBJ1-2; D may be TRBD1 (6 bases). Trimming took 6 bases from V and 5 from J, leaving 16 bases between them. Germline CDR1 is MDHEN and CDR2 is SYDVKM. This CDR3 comprises 14 residues. CDR3 region: CASRPGQGIYGYTF. The CDR3 nucleotides read TGTGCCAGCAGGCCGGGACAAGGGATTTATGGCTACACCTTC.

With respect to this clonotype: The junction differs from germline at one of its ends, possibly a read error. The chain employs TRBV27 and TRBJ1-4, with 9 bases that match TRBD1. This CDR3 comprises 18 residues. Germline V CDR1 and CDR2: MNHEY, SMNVEV (reference sequence). CDR3 nucleotides: TGTGCCAGCAGGCGGGTAGGGACAGGGTACGCAGCTAATGAAAACCTGTTTTTT. It is translated as CASRRVGTGYAANENLFF.

This clonotype has only a few counts. V is TRBV12-3 or TRBV12-4 and J is TRBJ2-2, with D possibly TRBD2 on 7 matching bases. The CDR3 length is 15 residues. Trimming left V 7 bases short and J 4 bases short, with 16 bases between. CDR3 in amino acids: CASTQGGGATGELFF. CDR3 nucleotides: TGTGCCAGCACCCAAGGGGGGGGGGCCACCGGGGAGCTGTTTTTT.

V usage is TRBV18 and J usage is TRBJ2-7; 9 positions match TRBD1. The CDR3 is 14 residues long. V gave up 8 bases and J gave up 2 bases; unmatched junction bases: 7. Germline V gene data show CDR1 as KGHSH and CDR2 as LQKENI. CDR3 sequence (DNA): TGTGCCAGCAGTCCGGACAGGGGAACCTACGAGCAGTACTTC. It specifies CASSPDRGTYEQYF.

There are a few counts of this clonotype. This sequence joins TRBV19 and TRBJ1-2; no firm D call. The CDR3 has 13 amino acids. Between the trimmed V and J ends, which lost 5 bases and 8 bases, there was a span of 15 bases. The germline CDR1 and CDR2 sequences are LNHDA and SQIVND (reference sequence). CDR3 DNA sequence: TGTGCCAGTAGTCCCCTAGCGGGAAGCGGCTACACCTTC. The encoded protein is CASSPLAGSGYTF.

V gene TRBV18 combines with J gene TRBJ1-1; 9 nucleotides agree with TRBD1. The V gene's germline CDR1 is KGHSH and CDR2 LQKENI. This CDR3 is 15 amino acids long. The V segment lost 3 bases and the J segment 6 bases; nucleotides outside the gene matches: 8. The CDR3 DNA is TGTGCCAGCTCACCTTACAGGGGGCCAGGGGCTGAAGCTTTCTTT. Amino acid sequence: CASSPYRGPGAEAFF.

In its sample, this clonotype was seen many times. The CDR3 DNA reads as TGTGCCAGCAGCCCTAGCCCGCGGGAGAACTACGAGCAGTACTTC. This sequence encodes CASSPSPRENYEQYF. V gene TRBV7-2 combines with J gene TRBJ2-7, with TRBD2 matching 7 bases. V was pared by 5 bases and J by 3 bases, with 10 bases of the junction left unmatched. The CDR3 spans 15 residues. The V gene's germline CDR1 is SGHTA and CDR2 FQGNSA.

This chain's CDR3 is CASFSTLRELFF. The CDR3 region has the DNA TGTGCCAGTTTTTCAACTTTAAGGGAGCTGTTTTTT. This rearrangement joins TRBV19 to TRBJ2-2; no clear D gene. The CDR3 consists of 12 residues. Germline V gene data show CDR1 as LNHDA and CDR2 as SQIVND (reference sequence). With 8 bases removed from V and 9 bases from J, the gap between germline ends came to 13 bases.

This clonotype was recorded a few times. The chain recombines TRBV20-1 with TRBJ2-3, with TRBD1 matching over 8 bases. Germline V lookup: CDR1 DFQATT, CDR2 SNEGSKA (reference sequence). J gave up 0 bases and V 4 bases, and 3 bases lay outside the gene matches. The CDR3 is 14 residues long. The CDR3 protein is CSAKTGDSTDTQYF. For the CDR3, the DNA is TGCAGTGCTAAGACAGGGGATAGCACAGATACGCAGTATTTT.

The chain recombines TRBV4-1 with TRBJ2-1; D is unclear. This CDR3 has 13 residues. Germline V lookup: CDR1 MGHRA, CDR2 YSYEKL. Trimming took off 0 bases at V and 5 bases at J, with 5 bases between the two ends. This chain's CDR3 is CASSQEPDNEQFF. The CDR3 DNA sequence: TGCGCCAGCAGCCAAGAGCCAGACAATGAGCAGTTCTTC.

DNA for the CDR3: TGTGCCAGCAGTGGGAGACAGGGAGGGCGGGAGCAGTTCTTC. It codes for CASSGRQGGREQFF. The chain carries TRBV6-2 or TRBV6-3 and TRBJ2-1; perhaps D is TRBD1 or TRBD2 (7 bases each). V was pared by 5 bases and J by 10 bases, with 18 bases between. Per the germline V gene, CDR1 is MNHEY and CDR2 is SVGEGT. The CDR3 runs 14 residues.

V and J are TRBV7-9 and TRBJ2-7; D perhaps matches TRBD1 (5 bases). Trimming shortened V by 5 bases and J by 0 bases, and 14 bases separated the two germline ends. The CDR3 is made up of 15 amino acids. The V gene's germline CDR1 is SEHNR and CDR2 FQNEAQ (reference sequence). The CDR3: CASSISAGLSYEQYF. CDR3 sequence (DNA): TGTGCCAGCAGCATCAGTGCAGGGCTCTCCTACGAGCAGTACTTC.

The chain joins TRBV6-2 or TRBV6-3 to TRBJ2-1; D not certain. This CDR3 spans 12 amino acids. V lost 6 bases and J 9 bases, leaving 12 bases between the germline ends. Germline CDR1 MNHEY, CDR2 SVGEGT. In DNA form, the CDR3 reads TGTGCCAGCAGCAATGCCGCGAGTGAGCAGTTCTTC. This codes for CASSNAASEQFF.

This chain links TRBV6-5 with TRBJ2-7; 7 positions match TRBD2. Germline CDR1 is MNHEY and CDR2 is SVGAGI. V lost 6 bases, J lost 7 bases, and 12 bases stayed unmatched. CDR3 length: 14 amino acids. CDR3 bases: TGTGCCAGCAGGATAGTGAGCGGGGCGGGGGAGCAGTACTTC. This sequence encodes CASRIVSGAGEQYF.

CDR3 DNA: TGTGCCAGCAGTAACTGGGACAGGGAGCGTGAGCAGTTCTTC. This codes for CASSNWDREREQFF. The chain recombines TRBV6-5 with TRBJ2-1; 9 positions match TRBD1. Germline V lookup: CDR1 MNHEY, CDR2 SVGAGI. The CDR3 contains 14 residues. With 5 bases clipped from V and 9 bases from J, the junction kept 8 bases outside the gene matches.

In its sample, this clonotype was seen many times. The junction does not match germline at one end; this may be a read error. V usage is TRBV7-2 and J usage is TRBJ1-1; D might be TRBD1 (5 bases). This CDR3 region has 11 residues. Germline V gives CDR1 SGHTA, CDR2 FQGNSA. CDR3 nucleotides: TGTGCCAGCAGCTCCTACACAGGTTCGATATTT. It translates to CASSSYTGSIF.

The rearrangement uses TRBV7-2 and TRBJ2-5; 7 bases are shared with TRBD1. V lost 5 bases, J lost 7 bases, and 4 bases stayed unmatched. The length of the CDR3 is 12 residues. Germline CDR1 reads SGHTA; CDR2 reads FQGNSA. The CDR3 DNA follows: TGTGCCAGCAGCCCAGGGGGTTGGACCCAGTACTTC. Translation gives CASSPGGWTQYF. The complete variable domain, with remaining parts taken from reference TRBV7-2 and TRBJ2-5, reads GAGVSQSPSNKVTEKGKDVELRCDPISGHTALYWYRQSLGQGLEFLIYFQGNSAPDKSGLPSDRFSAERTGGSVSTLTIQRTQQEDSAVYLCASSPGGWTQYFGPGTRLLVL.

This clonotype was counted between two and nine times. The chain is built from TRBV6-2 or TRBV6-3 and TRBJ2-3; D gene ambiguous. V was clipped by 10 bases and J by 8 bases, with 19 bases between them. This CDR3 region has 13 residues. CDR1 and CDR2 (germline): MNHEY, SVGEGT. CDR3 sequence: CANPQTEFVTQYF. CDR3 DNA sequence: TGTGCCAACCCCCAAACGGAGTTCGTTACGCAGTATTTT.

At least ten counts were recorded for this clonotype. The rearrangement joins TRBV7-2 to TRBJ1-1, with D perhaps matching TRBD1 (6 bases). The germline gives CDR1 SGHTA, CDR2 FQGNSA. V lost 4 bases and J 1 base, leaving 16 bases between the germline ends. The CDR3 runs to 16 residues. CDR3 amino acids: CASSSLGGAQNTEAFF. In nucleotides, the CDR3 is TGTGCCAGCAGCTCCCTTGGGGGGGCGCAGAACACTGAAGCTTTCTTT.

This clonotype was seen at least ten times. The chain couples TRBV7-8 to TRBJ2-1; 8 bases line up with TRBD2. Trimming took 3 bases from V and 10 from J; bases not matched to a gene: 8. Germline V CDR1 and CDR2: SGHVS, FQNEAQ. The CDR3 is made up of 14 amino acids. CDR3 loop: CASSFRGGPQEQFF. As DNA, the CDR3 is TGTGCCAGCAGCTTTCGGGGGGGGCCACAGGAGCAGTTCTTC.

This clonotype was observed a few times. The chain links TRBV7-2 to TRBJ2-7, with D unclear. The CDR3 extends over 12 amino acids. V was cut by 3 bases and J by 3 bases, with 6 bases left in between. The V gene's germline CDR1 is SGHTA and CDR2 FQGNSA. The CDR3 sequence is CASSFASYEQYF. The CDR3 DNA sequence: TGTGCCAGCAGCTTTGCCAGCTACGAGCAGTACTTC.

In its sample, this clonotype was seen a few times. This rearrangement joins TRBV20-1 to TRBJ2-7; 9 positions match TRBD2. Trimming took 5 bases from V and 3 from J; bases not matched to a gene: 8. The V gene's germline CDR1 is DFQATT and CDR2 SNEGSKA (reference sequence). This CDR3 has 14 amino acids. The CDR3 DNA reads TGCAGTGCTCTTCTAGCGGGACGCCTCTACGAGCAGTACTTC. This codes for CSALLAGRLYEQYF.

V is TRBV28 and J is TRBJ2-5, with 11 bases identical to TRBD2. The V segment lost 6 bases and the J segment 2 bases; nucleotides outside the gene matches: 11. The CDR3 is 17 residues long. The germline CDR1 and CDR2 sequences are MDHEN and SYDVKM. The DNA for the CDR3 is TGTGCCAGCAGCCCCCCGGGCCTAGCGGGGGGTCAAGAGACCCAGTACTTC. Its protein product is CASSPPGLAGGQETQYF.

Concerning this clonotype: The DNA is omitted, as the CDR3 cannot be located on it reliably, and the CDR3 follows TCRdb's listing. The chain is built from TRBV20-1 and TRBJ2-1; TRBD1 is taken as the D call from the table, unchecked against the DNA. Germline values: CDR1 DFQATT, CDR2 SNEGSKA (reference sequence). The CDR3 is 15 amino acids long, termini counted. The CDR3 is CSAAVGTGAEGAPFF.

The genes are TRBV19 and TRBJ2-7; D gene uncertain. Germline loops: CDR1 LNHDA, CDR2 SQIVND (reference sequence). Trimming cost V 4 bases and J 0 bases, with 10 bases left between them. The CDR3 extends over 14 amino acids. CDR3 region: CASSTDPASYEQYF. As DNA, the CDR3 is TGTGCCAGTAGTACTGATCCCGCCTCCTACGAGCAGTACTTC. The variable domain in full, with the rest retrieved from reference TRBV19 and TRBJ2-7, is DGGITQSPKYLFRKEGQNVTLSCEQNLNHDAMYWYRQDPGQGLRLIYYSQIVNDFQKGDIAEGYSVSREKKESFPLTVTSAQKNPTAFYLCASSTDPASYEQYFGPGTRLTVT.

The chain joins TRBV7-8 to TRBJ2-3; 9 bases map to TRBD1. CDR1 is SGHVS and CDR2 is FQNEAQ in the germline V gene. This CDR3 is built from 13 residues. The V and J ends lost 6 bases and 5 bases, in that order; junction bases with no gene match: 3. The CDR3 region is CASSRDRVDTQYF. CDR3 coding DNA: TGTGCCAGCAGTCGGGACAGGGTAGATACGCAGTATTTT.

The chain carries TRBV6-2 or TRBV6-3 and TRBJ2-5, with a weak D call TRBD2 (6 bases). The CDR3 is made up of 14 amino acids. Germline V gene sequence: CDR1 MNHEY, CDR2 SVGEGT. Trimming cost V 6 bases and J 4 bases, with 15 bases left between them. The chain's CDR3 is CASRLLASGETQYF. CDR3 DNA: TGTGCCAGCAGACTCCTAGCGTCCGGAGAGACCCAGTACTTC.

A few counts support this clonotype. This rearrangement joins TRBV7-8 to TRBJ1-4; a possible D gene is TRBD1 (6 bases). From germline, CDR1 is SGHVS and CDR2 FQNEAQ. The CDR3 is 15 amino acids. The V and J ends lost 1 base and 4 bases respectively, with 10 bases between them. The CDR3, as DNA: TGTGCCAGCAGCTTAGGGGGGGCGGGTAATGAAAAACTGTTTTTT. Translated: CASSLGGAGNEKLFF.

This clonotype was recorded a few times. The rearrangement joins TRBV5-4 to TRBJ2-5, with D tentatively TRBD2 (5 bases). V dropped 4 bases and J dropped 0 bases, with 10 bases sitting between them. CDR3 length: 14 residues. Germline CDR1 and CDR2: SGHNT and YYREEE (reference sequence). CDR3 sequence: CASSAPGNQETQYF. The CDR3 DNA reads as TGTGCCAGCAGCGCCCCGGGGAACCAAGAGACCCAGTACTTC.